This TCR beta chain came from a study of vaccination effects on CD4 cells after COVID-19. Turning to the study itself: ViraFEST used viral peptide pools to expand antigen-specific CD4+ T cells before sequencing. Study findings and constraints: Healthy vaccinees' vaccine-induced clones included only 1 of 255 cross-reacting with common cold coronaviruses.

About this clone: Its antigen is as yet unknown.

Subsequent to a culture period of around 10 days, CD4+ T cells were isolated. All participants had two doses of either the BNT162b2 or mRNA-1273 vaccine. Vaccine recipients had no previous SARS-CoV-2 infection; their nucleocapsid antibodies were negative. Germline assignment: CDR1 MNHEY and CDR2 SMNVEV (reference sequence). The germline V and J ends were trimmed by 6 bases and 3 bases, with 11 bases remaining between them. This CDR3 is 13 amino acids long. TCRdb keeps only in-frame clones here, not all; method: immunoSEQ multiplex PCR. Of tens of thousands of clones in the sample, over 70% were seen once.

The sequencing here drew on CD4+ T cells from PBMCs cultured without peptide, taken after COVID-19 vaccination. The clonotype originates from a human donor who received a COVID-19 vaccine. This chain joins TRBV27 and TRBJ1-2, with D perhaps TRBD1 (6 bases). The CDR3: CASSPKGDYGYTF. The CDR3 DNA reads TGTGCCAGCAGCCCTAAGGGGGACTATGGCTACACCTTC.